The 27 T cell receptor beta chains below come from one sample, sequenced in a study of beta chain features in type 1 diabetes. Findings of the study overall: In every one of the four CD4+ subsets, TCRB CDR3s were moderately but significantly shorter in Type 1 diabetes patients.

What these receptors recognize is not known. The sequenced template was cDNA made from the entire isolated RNA. The method was immunoSEQ multiplex PCR; TCRdb's version includes in-frame clones alone and lacks a portion of them. The data contain roughly 730,000 clones, under 15% of them singletons. The material sequenced was naive CD4+ T cells from blood. These receptors all come from a man between 18 and 29 years old with type 1 diabetes.

V usage is TRBV6-6 and J usage is TRBJ1-6; D is undetermined. V was pared by 4 bases and J by 14 bases, with 6 bases between. Germline assignment: CDR1 MNHNY and CDR2 SVGAGI (reference sequence). The CDR3 consists of 10 residues. CDR3 amino acids: CASSSGSLHF. The CDR3 bases are TGTGCCAGCAGTTCCGGGTCCCTCCACTTT.

This clone was recorded a few times. This chain connects TRBV5-6 to TRBJ2-4; perhaps D is TRBD1 or TRBD2 (5 bases each). V shed 0 bases and J shed 4 bases, with 11 bases lying between them. CDR3 length equals 15 residues. CDR1 and CDR2 from the germline V gene are SGHDT and YYEEEE. The CDR3 loop is CASSLGGTTKNIQYF. CDR3 coding DNA: TGTGCCAGCAGCTTGGGGGGGACCACGAAAAACATTCAGTACTTC.

This chain joins TRBV13 and TRBJ1-6; D gene uncertain. The CDR3 runs to 14 residues. From germline, CDR1 is PRHDT and CDR2 FYEKMQ (reference sequence). Between the trimmed V and J ends, which lost 1 base and 12 bases, there was a span of 13 bases. CDR3 amino acids: CASSLDSAWGPLHF. The CDR3 DNA follows: TGTGCCAGCAGCTTAGACAGCGCCTGGGGACCCCTCCACTTT.

The chain carries TRBV11-1 and TRBJ2-7; D might be TRBD1 (6 bases). Trimming shortened V by 5 bases and J by 3 bases, and 17 bases separated the two germline ends. This CDR3 spans 15 amino acids. Germline V gene lookup returns CDR1 SGHAT and CDR2 FQDESV (reference sequence). CDR3 sequence: CASSRGTPTDYEQYF. In nucleotides, the CDR3 is TGTGCCAGCAGCCGTGGGACACCAACGGACTACGAGCAGTACTTC.

The chain carries TRBV7-9 and TRBJ2-5; 8 nucleotides line up with TRBD2. Trimming at V came to 5 bases and at J to 5 bases, leaving 10 bases not matched to a gene. The germline V gene encodes CDR1 SEHNR and CDR2 FQNEAQ (reference sequence). This CDR3 is 15 amino acids long. The DNA for the CDR3 is TGTGCCAGCAGCCCCGGGGGGGGCCCTCGGGAGACCCAGTACTTC. As protein: CASSPGGGPRETQYF.

Note on this clone: The same CDR3 is also encoded by other DNA sequences in this sample. The chain combines TRBV5-6 with TRBJ2-3; the D is unclear. Germline CDR1 SGHDT, CDR2 YYEEEE. This CDR3 contains 12 residues. V was pared by 3 bases and J by 2 bases, with 4 bases between. The CDR3: CASSSLTDTQYF. As DNA, the CDR3 is TGTGCCAGCAGCTCACTCACAGATACGCAGTATTTT.

V and J are TRBV2 and TRBJ2-7; a possible D gene is TRBD1 (6 bases). Trimming pared 5 bases from V and 5 bases from J, leaving 10 bases between. CDR1 is SNHLY and CDR2 is FYNNEI in the germline V gene. The CDR3 spans 12 residues. The CDR3 nucleotides are TGTGCCAGCAGTATAACAGGGAACGAGCAGTACTTC. Its translation: CASSITGNEQYF.

A word on this clone: The same CDR3 is also encoded by other DNA sequences in this sample. The chain carries TRBV11-2 and TRBJ2-1; D is unclear. Germline V CDR1 and CDR2: SGHAT, FQNNGV. This CDR3 has 11 amino acids. V was pared by 5 bases and J by 4 bases, with 3 bases between. CDR3 sequence reads: CASSPYNEQFF. The CDR3 region has the DNA TGTGCCAGCAGCCCATACAATGAGCAGTTCTTC.

This chain connects TRBV29-1 to TRBJ2-3; D tentatively reads TRBD1 or TRBD2 (5 bases each). V dropped 3 bases and J dropped 4 bases, with 14 bases sitting between them. From germline, CDR1 is SQVTM and CDR2 ANQGSEA. This CDR3 spans 14 amino acids. The CDR3, as DNA: TGCAGCGTTGAGTCCGGGACGCAGGCAGATACGCAGTATTTT. It yields the protein CSVESGTQADTQYF.

This chain connects TRBV30 to TRBJ1-5; 9 bases line up with TRBD1. Trimming took 7 bases from V and 1 from J; bases not matched to a gene: 2. Germline V gene sequence: CDR1 GTSNPN, CDR2 SVGIG (reference sequence). The length of the CDR3 is 13 residues. The DNA of the CDR3 is TGTGCCTTCGGACAGGGGAGCAATCAGCCCCAGCATTTT. Translated: CAFGQGSNQPQHF.

The chain employs TRBV15 and TRBJ2-6; D is possibly TRBD2 (6 bases). V gave up 5 bases and J gave up 0 bases, with 17 bases separating them. Germline assignment: CDR1 LNHNV and CDR2 YYDKDF (reference sequence). The CDR3 runs to 18 residues. CDR3 protein: CATSLRPPGDSGANVLTF. The DNA for the CDR3 is TGTGCCACCAGCCTCCGACCCCCGGGGGACTCTGGGGCCAACGTCCTGACTTTC.

The chain uses TRBV7-9 and TRBJ1-6, with D possibly matching TRBD1 (5 bases). Trimming cost V 2 bases and J 6 bases, with 8 bases left between them. The CDR3 loop spans 14 amino acids. Germline CDR1 reads SEHNR; CDR2 reads FQNEAQ (reference sequence). CDR3 residues: CASSLPTVNSPLHF. As DNA, the CDR3 is TGTGCCAGCAGCTTACCGACAGTTAATTCACCCCTCCACTTT.

This clone was counted between two and nine times. The same CDR3 is also encoded by other DNA sequences in this sample. The CDR3 is CASSLLGQETQYF. The CDR3 bases are TGCGCCAGCAGCTTATTAGGGCAAGAGACCCAGTACTTC. The J gene is TRBJ2-5, the V gene TRBV5-1; D not certain. The germline CDR1 and CDR2 sequences are SGHRS and YFSETQ. The CDR3 runs to 13 residues. V shed 2 bases and J shed 2 bases, with 7 bases lying between them.

V gene TRBV6-6 combines with J gene TRBJ1-6, with 9 bases lining up with TRBD1. J was trimmed by 10 bases and V by 7 bases; bases with no gene match: 11. The germline gives CDR1 MNHNY, CDR2 SVGAGI (reference sequence). The CDR3 consists of 15 residues. The CDR3, as DNA: TGTGCCAGCATCTCCTGGGACAGGGAGGGATCACCCCTCCACTTT. Encoded protein: CASISWDREGSPLHF.

This rearrangement joins TRBV5-1 to TRBJ2-1; D is tentatively TRBD1 or TRBD2 (5 bases each). The CDR3 extends over 16 amino acids. Germline V gene sequence: CDR1 SGHRS, CDR2 YFSETQ. V lost 0 bases and J 8 bases, leaving 18 bases between the germline ends. The CDR3 reads CASSLAGTSGAHEQFF. For the CDR3, the DNA is TGCGCCAGCAGCTTGGCCGGAACTAGTGGGGCCCATGAGCAGTTCTTC.

This clone was counted only a few times. The V call is TRBV30, the J call TRBJ2-3; TRBD1 matches 12 bases. This CDR3 region has 13 residues. Trimming cost V 8 bases and J 6 bases; bases outside gene matches: 6. Per the germline V gene, CDR1 is GTSNPN and CDR2 is SVGIG (reference sequence). The CDR3 region has the DNA TGTGCCAAGGGACAGGGGGCAGGGGATACGCAGTATTTT. Its translation is CAKGQGAGDTQYF. The entire variable domain, with the rest obtained from reference TRBV30 and TRBJ2-3, is as follows: SQTIHQWPATLVQPVGSPLSLECTVEGTSNPNLYWYRQAAGRGLQLLFYSVGIGQISSEVPQNLSASRPQDRQFILSSKKLLLSDSGFYLCAKGQGAGDTQYFGPGTRLTVL.

The V and J genes are TRBV2 and TRBJ1-2, with TRBD1 matching 12 bases. This CDR3 comprises 17 residues. J gave up 8 bases and V 8 bases, and 18 bases lay outside the gene matches. CDR1 and CDR2 from the germline V gene are SNHLY and FYNNEI. DNA of the CDR3: TGTGCCAGCGGGGGACAGGGGGCTGGATCTTGGTTATACGGCTACACCTTC. Translated: CASGGQGAGSWLYGYTF.

The rearrangement uses TRBV5-6 and TRBJ1-5; possible D gene TRBD1, 6 bases. Germline V gene lookup returns CDR1 SGHDT and CDR2 YYEEEE. V was trimmed by 5 bases and J by 3 bases, leaving 18 bases between them. This CDR3 is 16 amino acids long. CDR3 nucleotide sequence: TGTGCCAGCAGGTCATCCGGACAGTCTATCAATCAGCCCCAGCATTTT. It is translated as CASRSSGQSINQPQHF.

Only a few counts were recorded for this clone. This rearrangement joins TRBV28 to TRBJ1-5; TRBD1 might be the D (5 bases). V gave up 5 bases and J gave up 8 bases, with 16 bases separating them. Per the germline V gene, CDR1 is MDHEN and CDR2 is SYDVKM. This CDR3 is built from 14 residues. CDR3 region: CASSASGSWEPQHF. The CDR3 bases are TGTGCCAGCAGTGCCTCAGGGAGTTGGGAGCCCCAGCATTTT. Drawing the rest from reference TRBV28 and TRBJ1-5, the complete variable domain is DVKVTQSSRYLVKRTGEKVFLECVQDMDHENMFWYRQDPGLGLRLIYFSYDVKMKEKGDIPEGYSVSREKKERFSLILESASTNQTSMYLCASSASGSWEPQHFGDGTRLSIL.

V and J are TRBV2 and TRBJ1-4; D is unclear. Germline values: CDR1 SNHLY, CDR2 FYNNEI. V gave up 4 bases and J gave up 4 bases, with 10 bases separating them. This CDR3 comprises 14 residues. CDR3 sequence reads: CASSGQGNNEKLFF. CDR3 nucleotides: TGTGCCAGCAGTGGGCAAGGGAATAATGAAAAACTGTTTTTT. The full variable domain, its missing parts supplied by reference TRBV2 and TRBJ1-4, is EPEVTQTPSHQVTQMGQEVILRCVPISNHLYFYWYRQILGQKVEFLVSFYNNEISEKSEIFDDQFSVERPDGSNFTLKIRSTKLEDSAMYFCASSGQGNNEKLFFGSGTQLSVL.

This clone was detected a few times. This chain uses TRBV10-3 with TRBJ2-1; D is undetermined. The CDR3 covers 11 residues. The germline CDR1 and CDR2 sequences are ENHRY and SYGVKD. The V end lost 7 bases, the J end lost 8 bases, and 9 bases lay between the germline ends. This CDR3 reads CAITNGDEQFF. The CDR3, as DNA: TGTGCCATCACCAACGGCGATGAGCAGTTCTTC.

On this clone itself: The same CDR3 is also encoded by other DNA sequences in this sample. This chain links TRBV2 with TRBJ1-6; 7 bases map to TRBD1. The trim removed 7 bases at V and 7 bases at J, leaving 4 bases unmatched. The CDR3 runs to 13 residues. Looked up from germline, CDR1 is SNHLY and CDR2 is FYNNEI. CDR3 bases: TGTGCCAGCACCGGGACAGAAAATTCACCCCTCCACTTT. This gives the protein CASTGTENSPLHF.

This chain connects TRBV7-2 to TRBJ1-2, with D perhaps TRBD1 (5 bases). CDR3 length: 14 residues. The V gene lost 6 bases and the J gene lost 2 bases, with 13 bases spanning the gap. CDR1 SGHTA and CDR2 FQGNSA come from the germline V gene. CDR3 DNA sequence: TGTGCCAGCAGTCCGGGACGGACGAACTATGGCTACACCTTC. Translation gives CASSPGRTNYGYTF.

This clone was detected only a few times. This chain connects TRBV30 to TRBJ1-3; possible D gene TRBD1, 6 bases. The germline V gene encodes CDR1 GTSNPN and CDR2 SVGIG (reference sequence). The CDR3 runs 15 residues. The V end lost 4 bases, the J end lost 1 base, and 14 bases lay between the germline ends. In DNA, the CDR3 is TGTGCCTGGACCGCCAGGGGAATATCTGGAAACACCATATATTTT. Protein sequence: CAWTARGISGNTIYF.

The V call is TRBV11-2, the J call TRBJ2-7, with D perhaps TRBD1 or TRBD2 (6 bases each). The CDR3 is 15 residues long. V lost 6 bases and J lost 0, with 15 bases in between. From germline, CDR1 is SGHAT and CDR2 FQNNGV. The CDR3 sequence: CASSRTTGSSYEQYF. The CDR3 DNA follows: TGTGCCAGCAGTCGGACTACAGGGAGCTCCTACGAGCAGTACTTC.

The chain recombines TRBV27 with TRBJ2-3; 9 bases map to TRBD1. Germline loops: CDR1 MNHEY, CDR2 SMNVEV (reference sequence). Losses at the gene ends were 3 bases for V and 6 bases for J; bases not matched to a gene: 10. The CDR3 runs 16 residues. CDR3 nucleotide sequence: TGTGCCAGCAGTTTGTTGGGACAGGGAGCCTTGGATACGCAGTATTTT. This gives the protein CASSLLGQGALDTQYF.

The chain combines TRBV11-3 with TRBJ2-3; 8 positions agree with TRBD2. J lost 6 bases, V lost 5 bases, and 4 bases had no gene match. The CDR3 consists of 13 residues. Looked up from germline, CDR1 is SGHNT and CDR2 is YENEEA. The CDR3, as DNA: TGTGCCAGCAGCCCCGGGGGGGCGGATACGCAGTATTTT. Protein: CASSPGGADTQYF.